These 3 T cell receptor beta chains were sequenced from one sample in a study of shared clonotypes between healthy human individuals. Here immunoSEQ multiplex PCR was the method, and the copy in TCRdb shows in-frame clones only, minus some. The sample lists 2.5 million or so clones, approximately 94% occurring once. Sequenced: naive CD4+ T cells sorted from blood. The subset was: CD45RA+ positively selected. Source of these receptors: a man aged 18 to 29 in good health.

This sequence joins TRBV6-1 and TRBJ2-1; D gene unclear. The CDR3 is 16 amino acids. From germline, CDR1 is MNHNS and CDR2 SASEGT. V lost 2 bases, J lost 0 bases, and 11 bases lay in between. The CDR3 DNA follows: TGTGCCAGCAGTGAAAACCGAGTACTCTCCTACAATGAGCAGTTCTTC. Encoded protein: CASSENRVLSYNEQFF.

V gene TRBV28 combines with J gene TRBJ2-3; 7 bases map to TRBD2. The CDR3 has 17 amino acids. The junction had 17 bases not matched to a gene; V was cut back by 10 bases and J by 1 base. In germline, CDR1 is MDHEN, CDR2 SYDVKM. The DNA for the CDR3 is TGTGCCACCTTGTCTTGGGAGTGGCTAGCGGGCACAGATACGCAGTATTTT. This sequence encodes CATLSWEWLAGTDTQYF.

This chain links TRBV5-1 with TRBJ2-1, with 9 nucleotides matching TRBD2. The germline CDR1 and CDR2 sequences are SGHRS and YFSETQ. V lost 0 bases and J lost 9; bases outside the gene matches: 10. The CDR3 is 16 amino acids. The CDR3 loop reads CASSLVVAGVGGEQFF. In DNA form, the CDR3 reads TGCGCCAGCAGCTTGGTGGTAGCGGGAGTAGGAGGTGAGCAGTTCTTC.